The T cell receptor (beta chain) described here comes from a study of control samples from healthy donors and cancer patients. The method was immunoSEQ multiplex PCR; TCRdb's version includes in-frame clones alone and lacks a portion of them. The top ten clones hold 5.5% to 7.5% of a sample with 350,000 to 450,000 clones, approximately 90% of them seen once. This receptor was identified in a man aged 35 to 55 with head and neck cancer. Material for sequencing was PBMCs.

CDR3 nucleotide sequence: TGTGCCACCAGCAGAGACGTTGGAAACACCATATATTTT. This codes for CATSRDVGNTIYF. This chain joins TRBV15 and TRBJ1-3; D gene ambiguous. V lost 0 bases and J 3 bases, leaving 3 bases between the germline ends. The V gene's germline CDR1 is LNHNV and CDR2 YYDKDF (reference sequence). The CDR3 has 13 amino acids.